This T cell receptor (beta chain) appears in the sequencing data of a study of T cells in Graves' hyperthyroidism and ophthalmopathy. Broader study findings: Researchers found most expanded thyroid clonotypes above 0.001 in blood as well. Ophthalmopathy was model-predicted a median approximately 6.4 months pre-onset.

TCR beta CDR3 sequences were amplified from RNA transcripts. A first-round RT-PCR of the TCR CDR3 used the HTBI primer set. MiXCR, run by TCRdb on the multiplex PCR reads, gives a single entry per CDR3 protein. This sample has hundreds of thousands of distinct CDR3 sequences, with around 39% found just once. On this clonotype: Its matching antigen is unknown.

Diagnosing involved the use of clinical symptoms, serum thyroxine and TRAb, thyroid ultrasound and orbital computed tomography. The authors took PBMCs from 8.5 to 10 ml fresh peripheral blood. The V and J ends lost 7 bases and 7 bases, in that order; junction bases with no gene match: 2. The CDR3 is 12 amino acids. Per germline, CDR1 SNHLY and CDR2 FYNNEI. Sequencing was carried out using blood. This chain joins TRBV2 and TRBJ1-4; 8 nucleotides align to TRBD1. The receptor was derived from a man between 18 and 29 years old with Graves' hyperthyroidism. DNA for the CDR3: TGTGCCAGCAAGGGACAGGTTGAAAAACTGTTTTTT. Translation: CASKGQVEKLFF.